These T cell receptor beta chains were read from a single sample in a study of cytomegalovirus exposure and HLA in healthy donors. Repertoires were generated with immunoSEQ multiplex PCR, while TCRdb's copy carries only in-frame clones and drops some. Altogether 90,000 to 130,000 clones are present, around 79% being singletons, with the ten largest covering 1.3%. Sample: PBMCs. These TCRs come from a woman younger than 45 in good health and CMV-seronegative. Each CDR3 is given without its conserved first and last residue.

CDR3 protein	V gene	J gene
SVPGQGYEQY	TRBV29-1	TRBJ2-7
ASTRYSVMGNTEAF	TRBV19	TRBJ1-1
ASSQYNRDSSSEKLF	TRBV4-2	TRBJ1-4
ASSLAVNTEAF	TRBV5-5	TRBJ1-1
ASGFGGRHDTQY	TRBV12-5	TRBJ2-3
ASSSRGYNEQF	TRBV13	TRBJ2-1
ASSQRGASYEQY	TRBV5-4	TRBJ2-7
ASSLSLGGGLSYEQY	TRBV28	TRBJ2-7
ASSISPDRNYGYT	TRBV19	TRBJ1-2
ASSSGTANTEAF	TRBV5-1	TRBJ1-1
ATKGSSYNSPLH	TRBV6-5	TRBJ1-6
ASSQDGGNSNQPQH	TRBV4-3	TRBJ1-5
ASSYSGLETQY	TRBV9	TRBJ2-5
ASSQGTGGWGTEAF	TRBV4-1	TRBJ1-1
ASSVPRQGVAQY	TRBV9	TRBJ2-3
ASRAEGQGLEKLF	TRBV25-1	TRBJ1-4
ASSEEGASYGYT	TRBV25-1	TRBJ1-2
ASSYSGYNEQF	TRBV6-6	TRBJ2-1
ASSPRDRFLGQY	TRBV6-5	TRBJ2-7
ASSQDGLAGYEQY	TRBV4-1	TRBJ2-7
ASRDVLWANEQF	TRBV7-9	TRBJ2-1
ASIESSQGRRNEQF	TRBV2	TRBJ2-1
ASSYSGGSSYEQY	TRBV27	TRBJ2-7
AIATGGSDTQY	TRBV10-3	TRBJ2-3
ASRNGAGSPLH	TRBV2	TRBJ1-6
ASSYSGGVRGTEAF	TRBV6-6	TRBJ1-1
SVLGLAGGVDTQY	TRBV29-1	TRBJ2-3
ASSEQERGQISKTQY	TRBV7-2	TRBJ2-3
ASSPGPSNQPQH	TRBV5-1	TRBJ1-5
AWMAPGGDEQF	TRBV30	TRBJ2-1
ASSLGTPYEQY	TRBV5-1	TRBJ2-7
ASSIAGDGTEAF	TRBV19	TRBJ1-1
ASSPGRVPYEQY	TRBV4-1	TRBJ2-7
ASSPWDSSDDEQF	TRBV19	TRBJ2-1
ALHRMEGNNEQF	TRBV30	TRBJ2-1
ASRQGDNLNTIY	TRBV6-5	TRBJ1-3
AIRQVYSYEQY	TRBV2	TRBJ2-7
ASSLGGLAGEETQY	TRBV5-1	TRBJ2-5
ASSQDWVGEGDTQY	TRBV4-2	TRBJ2-3
ASSFEGDNEQF	TRBV27	TRBJ2-1
ASSQDALAGYT	TRBV4-2	TRBJ1-2
ASGVLGGSGFEQY	TRBV6-5	TRBJ2-7
ASSADRAPNYGYT	TRBV6-5	TRBJ1-2
ASSSRDSSYEQY	TRBV7-9	TRBJ2-7
ASSLYPPKVREQY	TRBV7-2	TRBJ2-7
ASSQSFPGPRGDSNQPQH	TRBV16	TRBJ1-5
ASRRGNTGELF	TRBV6-5	TRBJ2-2
ASSLYGRNQPQH	TRBV27	TRBJ1-5
ASSLGLRTDTQY	TRBV28	TRBJ2-3
ASSYSGTSGSNEQF	TRBV6-5	TRBJ2-1
ASSPGGPNTGELF	TRBV28	TRBJ2-2
ASSQDRGGQRGYT	TRBV4-2	TRBJ1-2
ASSLGQGSGNTIY	TRBV7-2	TRBJ1-3
ASSMGDYTEAF	TRBV19	TRBJ1-1
ASSGNSPAGELF	TRBV6-6	TRBJ2-2
ASSGREASYEQY	TRBV28	TRBJ2-7